A selection of T cell receptor beta chains follows, all from one sample in a study of blood T cells in healthy people across ages. TCRdb re-analysed the 5' RACE reads in MiXCR, keeping a single row per CDR3 protein. The repertoire has roughly 800,000 distinct CDR3 sequences, roughly 50% of them found once; the top ten carry 41%. The sample was blood. Source of these receptors: an elderly man in good health. The CDR3 runs from the conserved cysteine through the conserved F or W. A D gene is named only where the DNA matches it firmly. Clone size is given for some rows only: seen once, a few or many times, or a class if the clone is expanded.

v_call	d_call	clone_size	j_call	cdr3_aa	cdr3_nt
TRBV18	NA	NA	TRBJ2-7	CASSQLASDSYGQYF	TGTGCCAGCTCGCAACTTGCGTCGGACAGCTACGGGCAGTACTTC
TRBV6-5	TRBD2	NA	TRBJ2-3	CASSLLGLAATDTQYF	TGTGCCAGCAGTCTCCTGGGACTAGCGGCCACAGATACGCAGTATTTT
TRBV6-6	TRBD1	many	TRBJ2-5	CASSYLQGAGRETQYF	TGTGCCAGCAGTTACCTCCAGGGGGCGGGCAGAGAGACCCAGTACTTC
TRBV10-3	TRBD1	few	TRBJ2-7	CAINPGTGGYEQYF	TGTGCCATCAATCCCGGGACAGGGGGCTACGAGCAGTACTTC
TRBV29-1	TRBD1	few	TRBJ1-2	CSVMVGWQGDNYGYTF	TGCAGCGTTATGGTCGGGTGGCAGGGGGATAACTATGGCTACACCTTC
TRBV7-2	NA	NA	TRBJ2-7	CASSSYTLNEQYF	TGTGCCAGCAGCTCGTATACCCTTAACGAGCAGTACTTC
TRBV11-1	NA	few	TRBJ2-3	CASSLDTHTQYF	TGTGCCAGCAGCTTAGACACCCATACGCAGTATTTT
TRBV7-2	NA	NA	TRBJ1-4	CASSNPGGVGEKLFF	TGTGCCAGCAGCAACCCCGGGGGGGTTGGAGAAAAACTGTTTTTT
TRBV10-3	TRBD2	few	TRBJ2-5	CAISESPLTSEQETQYF	TGTGCCATCAGTGAGTCGCCGCTTACTAGCGAACAAGAGACCCAGTACTTC
TRBV6-1	TRBD2	NA	TRBJ2-1	CASSPRRSGRASYNEQFF	TGTGCCAGCAGTCCCCGGAGGAGCGGGAGGGCCAGCTACAATGAGCAGTTCTTC
TRBV6-1	TRBD2	once	TRBJ2-1	CASRTRFSGEQFF	TGTGCCAGCCGGACTAGATTTTCTGGTGAGCAGTTCTTC
TRBV4-1	TRBD2	NA	TRBJ2-1	CASSPPGSSGRNEQFF	TGCGCCAGCAGCCCCCCGGGTTCTAGCGGGCGCAATGAGCAGTTCTTC
TRBV9	NA	NA	TRBJ2-5	CASSVASGRSETQYF	TGTGCCAGCAGCGTAGCTTCGGGACGGTCAGAGACCCAGTACTTC
TRBV3-1	NA	NA	TRBJ2-7	CASSQGGVEQYF	TGTGCCAGCAGCCAAGGAGGGGTCGAGCAGTACTTC
TRBV3-1	NA	NA	TRBJ1-2	CASSQVLTPYGYTF	TGTGCCAGCAGCCAAGTCCTGACGCCCTATGGCTACACCTTC
TRBV5-1	TRBD2	NA	TRBJ2-7	CASSLETSGYEQYF	TGCGCCAGCAGCTTGGAGACTAGCGGATACGAGCAGTACTTC
TRBV5-1	NA	few	TRBJ1-6	CASSGLGDGRSPLHF	TGCGCCAGCAGCGGGCTCGGGGATGGGCGATCACCCCTCCACTTT
TRBV6-1	TRBD2	NA	TRBJ2-1	CASRTPRAGAQNEQFF	TGTGCCAGCAGGACCCCCAGGGCGGGAGCCCAAAATGAGCAGTTCTTC
TRBV2	TRBD1	NA	TRBJ1-6	CASSHGQGASPPHF	TGTGCCAGCAGTCACGGACAGGGGGCCTCACCCCCCCACTTT
TRBV7-2	TRBD2	NA	TRBJ2-1	CASRIAGIYEQFF	TGTGCCAGCAGGATAGCGGGAATCTATGAGCAGTTCTTC
TRBV9	NA	NA	TRBJ1-1	CASSVAGHLNTEAFF	TGTGCCAGCAGCGTAGCGGGACACCTGAACACTGAAGCTTTCTTT
TRBV18	NA	few	TRBJ1-4	CASSLYREGDEKLFF	TGTGCCAGCTCACTCTACAGAGAGGGTGACGAAAAACTGTTTTTT
TRBV24-1	NA	NA	TRBJ2-3	CATSDPPGGTDTQYF	TGTGCCACCAGTGATCCCCCGGGGGGCACAGATACGCAGTATTTT
TRBV2	TRBD2	NA	TRBJ2-1	CASRGLAGRRNEQFF	TGTGCCAGCAGGGGACTAGCGGGAAGGAGAAATGAGCAGTTCTTC
TRBV2	NA	few	TRBJ2-7	CASIRSSYEQYF	TGTGCCAGCATTAGGAGCTCCTACGAGCAGTACTTC
TRBV25-1	TRBD1	NA	TRBJ2-1	CASSDGGTGGRNEQFF	TGTGCCAGCAGTGATGGAGGGACAGGGGGCCGCAATGAGCAGTTCTTC
TRBV7-2	NA	NA	TRBJ1-6	CASSSDGYSPLHF	TGTGCCAGCAGCTCGGACGGGTATTCACCCCTCCACTTT
TRBV11-1	TRBD1	few	TRBJ1-2	CASSLRLEGAHTF	TGTGCCAGCAGCTTACGCCTGGAGGGGGCCCACACCTTC
TRBV5-1	TRBD1	NA	TRBJ2-2	CASGRTGTGLRRELFF	TGCGCCAGCGGTCGAACCGGGACAGGGCTGCGCAGGGAGCTGTTTTTT
TRBV27	NA	few	TRBJ1-5	CASSLETNQPQHF	TGTGCCAGCAGTCTCGAAACAAATCAGCCCCAGCATTTT
TRBV7-9	NA	NA	TRBJ2-3	CASSGLDSSTDTQYF	TGTGCCAGCAGCGGTTTGGACAGCTCCACAGATACGCAGTATTTT
TRBV27	TRBD1	NA	TRBJ2-7	CASGRQGLLYEQYF	TGTGCCAGCGGCCGACAGGGGCTACTCTACGAGCAGTACTTC
TRBV28	TRBD1	NA	TRBJ2-2	CASRGGTGFNTGELFF	TGTGCCAGCAGGGGTGGGACAGGATTTAACACCGGGGAGCTGTTTTTT
TRBV2	TRBD2	NA	TRBJ2-7	CASNTGTSSSEQYF	TGTGCCAGCAACACCGGGACTAGCAGTTCCGAGCAGTACTTC
TRBV28	NA	NA	TRBJ1-4	CASTSGGDEKLFF	TGTGCCAGCACGAGCGGGGGAGATGAAAAACTGTTTTTT
TRBV7-2	NA	NA	TRBJ2-7	CASSLDGLQDEQYF	TGTGCCAGCAGCTTAGACGGCCTCCAGGACGAGCAGTACTTC
TRBV5-6	NA	NA	TRBJ2-7	CASSLWGLVSSYEQYF	TGTGCCAGCAGCTTGTGGGGCCTCGTAAGCTCCTACGAGCAGTACTTC
TRBV5-1	TRBD1	NA	TRBJ1-5	CASSWAGGADQPQHF	TGCGCCAGCAGCTGGGCAGGGGGCGCAGATCAGCCCCAGCATTTT
TRBV18	NA	NA	TRBJ2-5	CASSPWSGDQGTQYF	TGTGCCAGCTCACCTTGGAGTGGGGACCAGGGGACCCAGTACTTC
TRBV6-1	NA	few	TRBJ1-2	CASTPELVNYGYTF	TGTGCCAGCACTCCGGAGTTGGTAAACTATGGCTACACCTTC
TRBV2	NA	NA	TRBJ2-7	CASRATGTATYEQYF	TGTGCCAGCAGAGCAACCGGGACGGCAACCTACGAGCAGTACTTC
TRBV20-1	NA	NA	TRBJ2-7	CSARDLTTQQYF	TGCAGTGCTAGAGATTTGACTACGCAGCAGTACTTC
TRBV24-1	NA	NA	TRBJ1-2	CATSAPPDTGYTF	TGTGCCACCAGTGCCCCCCCGGATACGGGCTACACCTTC
TRBV11-2	TRBD1	NA	TRBJ1-2	CASSLQPGTGLNYGYTF	TGTGCCAGCAGCTTGCAACCCGGGACAGGACTTAACTATGGCTACACCTTC
TRBV6-2/TRBV6-3	TRBD2	NA	TRBJ2-5	CASSYGSSGKETQYF	TGTGCCAGCAGTTACGGATCTAGCGGGAAAGAGACCCAGTACTTC
TRBV7-9	NA	NA	TRBJ1-2	CASSFPGRGGNYGYTF	TGTGCCAGCAGCTTCCCCGGTAGGGGGGGCAACTATGGCTACACCTTC
TRBV10-3	TRBD1	NA	TRBJ1-2	CAIPNTRGPAPHGYTF	TGTGCCATCCCCAACACCAGGGGGCCAGCCCCTCACGGCTACACCTTC
TRBV18	NA	NA	TRBJ1-4	CASSPDRTNEKLFF	TGTGCCAGCTCACCAGACCGGACTAATGAAAAACTGTTTTTT
TRBV5-1	TRBD1	NA	TRBJ2-4	CASSLSQGIGEQYF	TGCGCCAGCAGCTTATCACAGGGGATTGGTGAGCAGTACTTC
TRBV10-3	NA	NA	TRBJ2-7	CAISPTGVREQYF	TGTGCCATCAGCCCGACAGGTGTGCGGGAGCAGTACTTC
TRBV4-2	TRBD1	NA	TRBJ1-5	CASSQGTGEEQPQHF	TGTGCCAGCAGCCAGGGTACAGGGGAGGAACAGCCCCAGCATTTT
TRBV21-1	NA	few	TRBJ2-1	CASSQVTSGNEQFF	TGTGCCAGCAGCCAAGTGACTAGCGGTAATGAGCAGTTCTTC
TRBV5-1	TRBD2	NA	TRBJ2-7	CASSSRAGEDEQYF	TGCGCCAGCAGCTCCCGAGCGGGAGAGGACGAGCAGTACTTC
TRBV29-1	TRBD1	NA	TRBJ1-4	CSVTAGQGGEKLFF	TGCAGCGTGACTGCGGGACAGGGTGGTGAAAAACTGTTTTTT
TRBV7-2	NA	few	TRBJ2-7	CASSSAFGRFEQYF	TGTGCCAGCAGCTCAGCCTTTGGACGGTTCGAGCAGTACTTC
TRBV20-1	NA	NA	TRBJ1-2	CSARDPQGGYGYTF	TGCAGTGCTAGAGATCCCCAGGGCGGCTATGGCTACACCTTC
TRBV29-1	NA	few	TRBJ2-3	CSVGSSLVDTQYF	TGCAGCGTTGGATCATCCCTTGTTGATACGCAGTATTTT
TRBV7-2	NA	NA	TRBJ2-7	CASSLGGAANEQYF	TGTGCCAGCAGCCTAGGGGGGGCCGCGAACGAGCAGTACTTC